This TCR beta chain appears in the sequencing data of a study of cytomegalovirus exposure and HLA in healthy donors (dated by TCRdb to the late 2010s). About the investigation overall: The 500 to 700 repertoires of the first cohort and the 120 or so validation repertoires were produced on the same platform, according to a later analysis. The study combined high-throughput TCR immunosequencing, statistical association of individual TCRs with disease status, and machine learning to predict cytomegalovirus infection status. Besides the first cohort of 666 subjects, a separate validation cohort made up of 120 different subjects was used. The study aimed to test whether signatures of past pathogen exposure could be identified by cataloging public T cell receptors. What the study reported, not specific to this receptor: The classifier was reported to diagnose cytomegalovirus status with high specificity and sensitivity in both the original cohort and the validation cohort. A total of about 150 TCR beta chains were listed by the study as associated with cytomegalovirus. Most TCR sequences were observed very rarely across donors, whereas some public TCRs were present in many individuals. The validation cohort had no HLA typing available for a later analysis, so co-occurrence within that cohort was assessed over all 120 or so repertoires. A few of the identified cytomegalovirus-associated TCR beta chains were confirmed in vitro to be specific for cytomegalovirus antigens. In a later analysis, TCRs clustered in the first cohort were found to also tend to co-occur in the roughly 120 validation repertoires, with 94% of cluster scores above 0. The authors suggested that the approach could potentially be extended to other disease states and immunological phenotypes.

The method behind the library was the immunoSEQ multiplex PCR assay. Turning to the authors' computational methods: A statistical classification framework was built to diagnose cytomegalovirus status from the catalog of TCR beta chain sequences. TCRdb took over this immuneACCESS table, retaining in-frame rearrangements with V and J assigned. Such tables are incomplete; in checked studies, under half of the missing clones stem from an unresolved V gene, and the remainder is unexplained. V, J and clone size were drawn from that table, and D and trimming were deduced from the DNA. This sample is represented by about 220,000 clones; approximately 90% of them were singletons. The ten largest clonotypes hold 1.1% of the sample. The donors belonged to the validation cohort of over a hundred subjects, which was separate from the approximately 700-subject first cohort. Comment on this clone: This clone's antigen is unknown. The input lacks base qualities; no much larger clone sits a single base away.

The sample consisted of PBMCs. This receptor was taken from a woman aged 18-29 years in good health and CMV-seronegative.

This receptor carries the CDR3 CASSSGVSYMGDTQYF. The nucleotides are TGTGCCAGCAGCTCGGGGGTCAGCTATATGGGGGATACGCAGTATTTT. The rearranged chain carries TRBV5-6 and TRBJ2-3; a tentative D call is TRBD2 (6 bases match). The germline V gene yields SGHDT for CDR1 and YYEEEE for CDR2. From its cysteine to its phenylalanine, the CDR3 spans 16 amino acids. Here the CDR3 DNA is all that survives: 48 bases in frame from base 1. The germline ends are 20 bases apart after V is trimmed by 3 bases and J by 6 bases.